This TCR beta chain is drawn from a study of T-cell reconstitution after alpha-beta-depleted transplantation in children. This clonotype was detected many times. Antigen specificity is unknown. Study results and limitations: Several hundred expanded graft clones reportedly supplied alpha-beta T cells about two months after transplant.

TCRbeta library construction was performed incorporating unique molecular identifiers. TCRdb passed the PCR reads through MiXCR, listing each CDR3 protein once. There are 98,000 or so distinct CDR3 sequences in the sample; 20% to 30% occur only once, and roughly a fifth lies in the top ten. The germline gives CDR1 DFQATT, CDR2 SNEGSKA (reference sequence). Between the trimmed V and J ends, which lost 6 bases and 5 bases, there was a span of 17 bases. The CDR3 totals 13 residues. V gene TRBV20-1 combines with J gene TRBJ2-7, with a weak D call TRBD1 (5 bases). Sequencing was performed on PBMCs, taken before TCRalphabeta/CD19-depleted stem cell transplant. This receptor was taken from a boy aged 2-15 years with acute lymphoblastic leukemia, due to receive a stem cell transplant. CDR3 loop: CSAHRKPGNEQYF. DNA for the CDR3: TGCAGTGCCCATAGGAAACCAGGGAACGAGCAGTACTTC.